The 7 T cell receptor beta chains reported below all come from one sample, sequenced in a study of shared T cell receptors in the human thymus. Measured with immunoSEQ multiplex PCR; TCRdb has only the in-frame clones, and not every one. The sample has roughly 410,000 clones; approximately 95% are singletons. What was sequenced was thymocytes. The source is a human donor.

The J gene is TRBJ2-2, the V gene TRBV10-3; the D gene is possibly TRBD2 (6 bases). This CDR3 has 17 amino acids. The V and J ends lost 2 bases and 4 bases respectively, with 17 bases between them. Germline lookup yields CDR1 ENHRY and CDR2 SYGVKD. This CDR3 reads CAISETSPRKRTGELFF. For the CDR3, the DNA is TGTGCCATCAGTGAGACTAGCCCCCGTAAACGCACCGGGGAGCTGTTTTTT.

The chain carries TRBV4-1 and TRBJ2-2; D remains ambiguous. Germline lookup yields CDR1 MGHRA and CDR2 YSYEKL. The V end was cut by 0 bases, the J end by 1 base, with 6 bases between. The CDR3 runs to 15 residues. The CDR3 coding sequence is TGCGCCAGCAGCCAAGATAGATGGAACACCGGGGAGCTGTTTTTT. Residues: CASSQDRWNTGELFF.

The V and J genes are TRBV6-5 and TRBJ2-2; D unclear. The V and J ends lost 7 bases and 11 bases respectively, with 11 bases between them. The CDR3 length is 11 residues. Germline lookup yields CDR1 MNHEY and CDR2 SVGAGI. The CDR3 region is CASKSFGELFF. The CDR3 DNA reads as TGTGCCAGCAAAAGCTTCGGAGAGCTGTTTTTT.

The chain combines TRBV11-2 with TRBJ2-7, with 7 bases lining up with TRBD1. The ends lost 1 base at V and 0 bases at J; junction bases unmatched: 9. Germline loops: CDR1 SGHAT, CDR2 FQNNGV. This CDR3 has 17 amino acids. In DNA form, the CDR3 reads TGTGCCAGCAGCTTAGTATTTATTGGGACAGACTCCTACGAGCAGTACTTC. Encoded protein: CASSLVFIGTDSYEQYF.

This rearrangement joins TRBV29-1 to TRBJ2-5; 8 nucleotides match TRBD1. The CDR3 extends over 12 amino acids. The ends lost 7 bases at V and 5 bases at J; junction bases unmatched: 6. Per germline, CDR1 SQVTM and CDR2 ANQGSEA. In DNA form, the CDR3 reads TGCAGCGCAACGGACAGGGAGGAGACCCAGTACTTC. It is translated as CSATDREETQYF.

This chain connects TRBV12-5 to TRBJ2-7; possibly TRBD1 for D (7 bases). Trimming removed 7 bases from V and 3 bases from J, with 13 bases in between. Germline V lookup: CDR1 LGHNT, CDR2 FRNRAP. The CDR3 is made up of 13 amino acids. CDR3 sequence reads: CASARGTVYEQYF. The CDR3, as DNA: TGTGCTAGTGCCCGCGGGACAGTCTACGAGCAGTACTTC.

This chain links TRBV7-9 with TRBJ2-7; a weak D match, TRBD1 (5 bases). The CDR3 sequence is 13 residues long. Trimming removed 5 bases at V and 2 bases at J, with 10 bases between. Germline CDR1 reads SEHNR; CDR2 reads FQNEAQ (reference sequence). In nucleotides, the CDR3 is TGTGCCAGCAGCCGACAGCTTACCTACGAGCAGTACTTC. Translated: CASSRQLTYEQYF.